These 2 T cell receptor beta chains were all obtained from the same sample, sequenced in a study of metastatic and nonmetastatic thyroid tumors. No patient had received any treatment before thyroid surgery. TCRdb redid the clone calls on the PCR reads using MiXCR. The table has about 16,000 clones, about 31% seen once. The sample consisted of tumor tissue. The receptors stem from a female donor with papillary thyroid cancer or a benign thyroid nodule (not recorded which). Some clones in this sample may be carry-over from other donors' samples.

This clone showed up just a few times. The chain couples TRBV28 to TRBJ1-5, with D maybe TRBD1 (6 bases). The germline V gene has CDR1 MDHEN and CDR2 SYDVKM. The length of the CDR3 is 12 residues. Deletions cut 9 bases from V and 12 bases from J, with 18 bases between. This chain's CDR3 is CASHTDRSGQHF. CDR3 bases: TGTGCCAGTCACACTGACAGGTCCGGCCAGCATTTT.

The table lists this clone with a few counts. The V gene is TRBV6-2 or TRBV6-3, the J gene TRBJ2-7; 13 nucleotides agree with TRBD2. Germline assignment: CDR1 MNHEY and CDR2 SVGEGT. The CDR3 loop spans 15 amino acids. J gave up 4 bases and V 0 bases, and 0 bases lay outside the gene matches. CDR3 region: CASSYSTSGGYEQYF. Written as DNA, the CDR3 is TGTGCCAGCAGTTACTCGACTAGCGGGGGGTACGAGCAGTACTTC.